This T cell receptor (beta chain) was sequenced during a study of T cells in Graves' hyperthyroidism and ophthalmopathy. This clonotype was picked up a small number of times. Germline loops: CDR1 SGHNT, CDR2 YYREEE (reference sequence). This CDR3 comprises 15 residues. V lost 0 bases to trimming and J lost 2 bases, with 10 bases between them. Thyroid ultrasound, orbital computed tomography, clinical symptoms, and serum thyroxine and TRAb underpinned diagnoses. Isolation of PBMCs was performed on 10 ml fresh peripheral blood. Researchers amplified the TCR beta CDR3 regions from RNA transcripts. The HTBI primer set drove a first-round RT-PCR of the TCR CDR3. TCRdb itself ran the multiplex PCR reads through MiXCR, one entry per CDR3 protein. The data show about 640,000 distinct CDR3 sequences, about a fifth seen once.

V usage is TRBV5-4 and J usage is TRBJ2-3, with D possibly matching TRBD2 (6 bases). The sample taken for sequencing was blood. The TCR originated in a man younger than 45 with Graves' ophthalmopathy. DNA of the CDR3: TGTGCCAGCAGCTTGGATCTAGCGAACACAGATACGCAGTATTTT. Its protein product is CASSLDLANTDTQYF.